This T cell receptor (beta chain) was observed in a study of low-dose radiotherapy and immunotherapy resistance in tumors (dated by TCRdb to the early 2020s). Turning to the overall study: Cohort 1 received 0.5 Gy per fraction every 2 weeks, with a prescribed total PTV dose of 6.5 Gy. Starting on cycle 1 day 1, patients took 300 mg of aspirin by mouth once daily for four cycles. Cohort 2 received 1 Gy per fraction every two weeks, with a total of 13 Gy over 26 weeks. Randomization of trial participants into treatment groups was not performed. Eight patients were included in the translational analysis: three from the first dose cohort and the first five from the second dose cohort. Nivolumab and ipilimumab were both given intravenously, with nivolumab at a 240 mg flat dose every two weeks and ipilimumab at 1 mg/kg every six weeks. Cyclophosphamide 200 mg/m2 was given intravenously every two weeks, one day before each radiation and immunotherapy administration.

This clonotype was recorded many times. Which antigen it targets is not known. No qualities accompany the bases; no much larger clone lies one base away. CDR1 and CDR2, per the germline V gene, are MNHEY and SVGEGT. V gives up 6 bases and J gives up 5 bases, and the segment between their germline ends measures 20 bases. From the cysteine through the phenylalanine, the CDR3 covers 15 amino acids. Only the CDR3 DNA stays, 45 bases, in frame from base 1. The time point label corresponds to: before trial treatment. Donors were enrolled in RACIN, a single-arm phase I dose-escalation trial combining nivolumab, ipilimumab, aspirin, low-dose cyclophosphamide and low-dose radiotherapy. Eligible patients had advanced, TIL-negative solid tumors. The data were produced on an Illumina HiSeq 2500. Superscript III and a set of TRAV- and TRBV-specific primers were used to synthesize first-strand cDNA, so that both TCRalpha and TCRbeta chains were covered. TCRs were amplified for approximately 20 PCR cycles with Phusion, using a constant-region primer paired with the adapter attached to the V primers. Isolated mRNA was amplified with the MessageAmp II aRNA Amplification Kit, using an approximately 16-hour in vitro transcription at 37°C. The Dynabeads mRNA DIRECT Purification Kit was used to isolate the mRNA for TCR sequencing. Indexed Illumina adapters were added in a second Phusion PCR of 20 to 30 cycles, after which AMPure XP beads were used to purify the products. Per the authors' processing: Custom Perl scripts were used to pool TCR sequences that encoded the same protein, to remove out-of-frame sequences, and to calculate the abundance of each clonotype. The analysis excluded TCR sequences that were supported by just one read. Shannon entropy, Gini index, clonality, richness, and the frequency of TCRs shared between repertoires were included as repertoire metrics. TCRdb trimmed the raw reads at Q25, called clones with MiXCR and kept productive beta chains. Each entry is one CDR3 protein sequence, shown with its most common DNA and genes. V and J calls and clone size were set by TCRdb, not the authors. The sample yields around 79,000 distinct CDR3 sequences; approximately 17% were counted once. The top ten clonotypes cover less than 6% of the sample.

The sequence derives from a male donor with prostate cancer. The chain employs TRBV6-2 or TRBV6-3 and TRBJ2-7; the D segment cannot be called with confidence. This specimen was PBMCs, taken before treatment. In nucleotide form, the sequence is TGTGCCAGCAGACAACGGCGAAGTGGTCGTGACGAGCAGTACTTC. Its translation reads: CASRQRRSGRDEQYF.